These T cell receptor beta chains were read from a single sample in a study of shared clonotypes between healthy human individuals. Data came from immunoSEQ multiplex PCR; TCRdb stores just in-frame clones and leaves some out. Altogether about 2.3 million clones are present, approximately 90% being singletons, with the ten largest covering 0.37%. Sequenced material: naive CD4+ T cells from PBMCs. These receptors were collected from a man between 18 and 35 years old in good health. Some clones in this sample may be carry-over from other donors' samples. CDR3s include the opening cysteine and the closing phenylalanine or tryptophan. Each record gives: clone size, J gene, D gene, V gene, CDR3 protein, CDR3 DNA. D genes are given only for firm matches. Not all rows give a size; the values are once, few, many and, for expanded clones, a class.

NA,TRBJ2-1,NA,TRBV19,CASQRRGTAYNEQFF,TGTGCCAGCCAAAGGAGGGGGACCGCCTACAATGAGCAGTTCTTC
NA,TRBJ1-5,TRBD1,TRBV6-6,CASSDGQGTYQPQHF,TGTGCCAGCAGTGACGGACAGGGTACGTATCAGCCCCAGCATTTT
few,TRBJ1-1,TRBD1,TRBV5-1,CASGTGTANTEAFF,TGCGCCAGCGGGACCGGGACAGCGAACACTGAAGCTTTCTTT
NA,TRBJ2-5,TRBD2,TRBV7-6,CASSLIREGRETQYF,TGTGCCAGCAGCTTAATCCGGGAGGGCCGGGAGACCCAGTACTTC
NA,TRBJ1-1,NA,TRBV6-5,CASSSALVAFF,TGTGCCAGCAGCTCGGCCCTAGTGGCTTTCTTT
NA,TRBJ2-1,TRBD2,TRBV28,CASSSLAGGVDEQFF,TGTGCCAGCAGTTCACTAGCGGGAGGGGTGGATGAGCAGTTCTTC
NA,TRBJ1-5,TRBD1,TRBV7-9,CASSSTGDYQPQHF,TGTGCCAGCAGCTCCACAGGGGATTATCAGCCCCAGCATTTT
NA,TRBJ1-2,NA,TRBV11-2,CASSSQMGRATSNYGYTF,TGTGCCAGCAGCTCCCAGATGGGCAGGGCGACTTCTAACTATGGCTACACCTTC
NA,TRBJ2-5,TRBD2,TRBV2,CASSETSGMPGETQYF,TGTGCCAGCAGTGAGACTAGCGGGATGCCGGGAGAGACCCAGTACTTC
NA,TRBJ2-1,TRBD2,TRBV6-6,CASSRLAGVAEQFF,TGTGCCAGCTCCAGGCTAGCGGGAGTGGCTGAGCAGTTCTTC
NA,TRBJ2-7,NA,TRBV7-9,CASSYSGTYSLEQYF,TGTGCCAGCAGCTACTCTGGGACGTACTCCTTAGAGCAGTACTTC
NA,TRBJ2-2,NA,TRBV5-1,CASSLSGANTGELFF,TGCGCCAGCAGCCTATCGGGAGCGAACACCGGGGAGCTGTTTTTT
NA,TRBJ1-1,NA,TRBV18,CASSGAGGATEAFF,TGTGCCAGCTCAGGAGCGGGGGGGGCCACTGAAGCTTTCTTT
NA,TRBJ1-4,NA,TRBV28,CASSPESGANLDRLFF,TGTGCCAGCAGTCCCGAGTCAGGGGCCAACCTTGACCGTCTGTTTTTT
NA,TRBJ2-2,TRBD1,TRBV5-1,CASSGQGLTGELFF,TGCGCCAGCAGTGGACAGGGGCTCACCGGGGAGCTGTTTTTT
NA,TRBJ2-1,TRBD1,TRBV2,CASSEPGQGSHNEQFF,TGTGCCAGCAGTGAACCGGGACAGGGTTCGCACAATGAGCAGTTCTTC
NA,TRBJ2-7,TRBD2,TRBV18,CASSAQREGVEQYF,TGTGCCAGCTCAGCTCAGCGGGAGGGCGTCGAGCAGTACTTC
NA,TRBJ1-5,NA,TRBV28,CASSLTGFSNQPQHF,TGTGCCAGCAGTTTAACGGGATTTAGCAATCAGCCCCAGCATTTT
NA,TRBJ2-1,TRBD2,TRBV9,CASSLRTSGNNEQFF,TGTGCCAGCAGCCTCAGGACTAGCGGGAACAATGAGCAGTTCTTC
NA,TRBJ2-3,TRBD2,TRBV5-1,CASSSRWAGGTDTQYF,TGCGCCAGCAGTTCACGGTGGGCGGGAGGCACAGATACGCAGTATTTT
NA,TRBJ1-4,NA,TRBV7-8,CASSSIHREGSEKLFF,TGTGCCAGCAGCTCGATCCACAGGGAGGGCTCAGAAAAACTGTTTTTT
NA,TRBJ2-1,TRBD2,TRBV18,CASSPFSGNNEQFF,TGTGCCAGCTCACCATTTAGCGGGAACAATGAGCAGTTCTTC
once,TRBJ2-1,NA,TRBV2,CASRHSREQFF,TGTGCCAGCAGACATAGCCGTGAGCAGTTCTTC
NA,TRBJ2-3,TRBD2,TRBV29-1,CSVPSSGLAGSTDTQYF,TGCAGCGTACCCTCTTCGGGACTAGCGGGCAGCACAGATACGCAGTATTTT
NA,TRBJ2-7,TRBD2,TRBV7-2,CASSRPGLDYEQYF,TGTGCCAGCAGTCGACCGGGACTAGACTACGAGCAGTACTTC
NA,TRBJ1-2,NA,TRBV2,CASTSEGYGYTF,TGTGCCAGCACCAGTGAGGGCTATGGCTACACCTTC
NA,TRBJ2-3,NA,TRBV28,CASGVSRDRPDTQYF,TGTGCCAGCGGCGTATCCCGGGATCGGCCAGATACGCAGTATTTT
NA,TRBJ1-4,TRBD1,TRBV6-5,CASSQTGGEWEKLFF,TGTGCCAGCAGCCAGACAGGGGGCGAGTGGGAAAAACTGTTTTTT
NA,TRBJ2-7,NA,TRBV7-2,CASSLEDMTYEQYF,TGTGCCAGCAGCTTAGAGGACATGACCTACGAGCAGTACTTC
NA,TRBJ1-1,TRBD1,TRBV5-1,CASSSTGGAPEAFF,TGCGCCAGCAGCTCAACAGGGGGCGCCCCTGAAGCTTTCTTT
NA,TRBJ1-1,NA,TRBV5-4,CASSPGGGRGTEAFF,TGTGCCAGCAGTCCCGGAGGGGGGCGCGGCACTGAAGCTTTCTTT
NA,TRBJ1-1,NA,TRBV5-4,CASSLGGGTEAFF,TGTGCCAGCAGCTTGGGAGGGGGGACTGAAGCTTTCTTT
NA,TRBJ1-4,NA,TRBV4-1,CASSQAVPFGGLFF,TGCGCCAGCAGCCAAGCCGTCCCCTTTGGTGGACTGTTTTTT
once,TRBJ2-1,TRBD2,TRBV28,CASSFTAGAGDNEQFF,TGTGCCAGCAGTTTTACCGCGGGAGCGGGGGACAATGAGCAGTTCTTC
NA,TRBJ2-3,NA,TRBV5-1,CASAYQGDTQYF,TGCGCCAGCGCTTACCAAGGAGATACGCAGTATTTT
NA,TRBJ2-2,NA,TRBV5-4,CASSLSQGLLDGELFF,TGTGCCAGCAGCTTGTCTCAGGGGCTGCTGGACGGGGAGCTGTTTTTT
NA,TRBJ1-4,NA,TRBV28,CASRLGVEKLFF,TGTGCCAGCAGACTAGGCGTTGAAAAACTGTTTTTT
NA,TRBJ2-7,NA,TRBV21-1,CASSKDSGPYEQYF,TGTGCCAGCAGCAAAGACTCAGGGCCCTACGAGCAGTACTTC
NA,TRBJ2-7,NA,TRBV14,CASSQTDGPRGQYF,TGTGCCAGCAGCCAAACGGACGGGCCCAGGGGGCAGTACTTC
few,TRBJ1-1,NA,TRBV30,CAWTVGRDTEAFF,TGTGCCTGGACGGTGGGGAGGGACACTGAAGCTTTCTTT
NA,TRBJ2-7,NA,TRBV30,CACHEGPGTYEQYF,TGTGCCTGTCACGAGGGCCCCGGGACCTACGAGCAGTACTTC
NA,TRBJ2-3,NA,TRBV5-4,CASSSPGAGDTQYF,TGTGCCAGCAGCTCCCCGGGGGCAGGAGATACGCAGTATTTT